The 14 T cell receptor beta chains below come from one sample, sequenced in a study of blood T cell repertoires in COVID-19. Method: immunoSEQ multiplex PCR; TCRdb's copy keeps in-frame clones and lacks some. The sample has about 60,000 clones, about 83% seen once; the top ten hold around 25%. Input material: peripheral blood. Receptor source: a human donor in a cohort sampled during active COVID-19.

This rearrangement joins TRBV12-3 or TRBV12-4 to TRBJ1-5; D may be TRBD1 (6 bases). Deletions cut 9 bases from V and 7 bases from J, with 13 bases between. This CDR3 has 12 amino acids. DNA of the CDR3: TGTGCCAGTGACAGGAAAGAACAGCCCCAGCATTTT. Amino acids: CASDRKEQPQHF.

In DNA, the CDR3 is TGTGCCAGCAGTTCCCGACAGGGGCAGGTAGATACGCAGTATTTT. Residues: CASSSRQGQVDTQYF. The chain employs TRBV25-1 and TRBJ2-3; 8 bases are shared with TRBD1. The CDR3 contains 15 residues. Germline trimming cut 5 bases from V and 5 bases from J; bases unmatched to any gene: 9. Looked up from germline, CDR1 is MGHDK and CDR2 is SYGVNS.

This clone occurred once. The gene calls are TRBV3-1 (or the pseudogene TRBV3-2) and TRBJ1-3; TRBD1 aligns across 9 bases. The CDR3 sequence is 15 residues long. With V trimmed by 5 bases and J by 2 bases, 4 bases remained unmatched. The germline V gene has CDR1 LGHDT and CDR2 YNNKEL (reference sequence). The CDR3 nucleotides are TGTGCCAGCAGCGAAACAGGGGGCCCTGGAAACACCATATATTTT. Amino acids: CASSETGGPGNTIYF.

CDR3 in DNA: TGTGCCAGCAGCCAAGAAGGGACAGCTAGTTTCTCTGGAAACACCATATATTTT. Translation gives CASSQEGTASFSGNTIYF. The J gene is TRBJ1-3, the V gene TRBV4-2; 7 positions agree with TRBD1. This CDR3 comprises 18 residues. The germline gives CDR1 LGHNA, CDR2 YNFKEQ. Trimming took 0 bases from V and 0 from J; bases not matched to a gene: 8.

The chain couples TRBV5-1 to TRBJ1-1; a possible D gene is TRBD1 (5 bases). The CDR3 runs to 12 residues. CDR1 SGHRS and CDR2 YFSETQ come from the germline V gene. The ends were cut back, 3 bases at V and 4 bases at J, with 7 bases in the middle. CDR3 in amino acids: CASSSGGTEAFF. The CDR3 nucleotides are TGCGCCAGCAGCTCCGGGGGCACTGAAGCTTTCTTT.

Comments on this clone: This CDR3 is also generated by other DNA sequences in the sample. V is TRBV5-1 and J is TRBJ1-1; no clear D. This CDR3 is 14 amino acids long. Trimming shortened V by 0 bases and J by 0 bases, and 6 bases separated the two germline ends. Germline lookup yields CDR1 SGHRS and CDR2 YFSETQ. The CDR3 sequence is CASSLDSLNTEAFF. The DNA for the CDR3 is TGCGCCAGCAGCTTGGACAGTCTGAACACTGAAGCTTTCTTT.

This clone has more than one count but fewer than ten. The rearrangement uses TRBV2 and TRBJ1-2; 9 positions match TRBD1. The CDR3 contains 15 residues. The germline V gene encodes CDR1 SNHLY and CDR2 FYNNEI. Trimming took 6 bases from V and 5 from J; bases not matched to a gene: 10. Here the CDR3 DNA reads TGTGCCAGCAGCGGGGGACAGGGTATGAAGTATGGCTACACCTTC. Protein product: CASSGGQGMKYGYTF.

The chain has TRBV19 and TRBJ2-2, with 9 bases aligning to TRBD1. V lost 5 bases and J lost 6; bases outside the gene matches: 7. There are 15 residues in the CDR3. Germline CDR1 and CDR2: LNHDA and SQIVND (reference sequence). For the CDR3, the DNA is TGTGCCAGTAGTTTACAGGGGGCGATACCCGGGGAGCTGTTTTTT. As protein: CASSLQGAIPGELFF.

V usage is TRBV6-6 and J usage is TRBJ1-5, with D possibly matching TRBD1 (5 bases). CDR1 and CDR2 from the germline V gene are MNHNY and SVGAGI (reference sequence). Trimming pared 4 bases from V and 2 bases from J, leaving 12 bases between. The CDR3 loop spans 15 amino acids. The CDR3 region has the DNA TGTGCCAGCAGTTGGGGGGGATCGGGCAATCAGCCCCAGCATTTT. This encodes CASSWGGSGNQPQHF.

This clone appeared a few times. The CDR3 is CASSTTSGRANEQFF. The CDR3 bases are TGTGCCAGCAGTACTACTAGCGGGAGGGCCAATGAGCAGTTCTTC. The J gene is TRBJ2-1, the V gene TRBV6-4; TRBD2 agrees at 13 bases. The germline V gene has CDR1 MRHNA and CDR2 SNTAGT. The CDR3 has 15 amino acids. V gave up 5 bases and J gave up 6 bases; unmatched junction bases: 4.

The chain has TRBV5-1 and TRBJ2-7; D is perhaps TRBD1 (5 bases). Germline V gene lookup returns CDR1 SGHRS and CDR2 YFSETQ. The CDR3 is made up of 12 amino acids. The V end was cut by 5 bases, the J end by 5 bases, with 11 bases between. This CDR3 is CASRDRGNEQYF. In DNA, the CDR3 is TGCGCCAGCAGGGATAGGGGTAACGAGCAGTACTTC.

The chain joins TRBV11-3 to TRBJ1-6; D not certain. The CDR3 contains 16 residues. The germline gives CDR1 SGHNT, CDR2 YENEEA. Trimming removed 5 bases at V and 10 bases at J, with 21 bases between. CDR3: CASSLSKAQYSSPLHF. The DNA for the CDR3 is TGTGCCAGCAGCCTCAGTAAGGCGCAATATAGCTCACCCCTCCACTTT.

The chain carries TRBV28 and TRBJ2-3; 14 bases agree with TRBD2. Germline CDR1 reads MDHEN; CDR2 reads SYDVKM. The CDR3 is 18 residues long. Unmatched junction bases numbered 7, after V lost 5 bases and J lost 0 bases. CDR3 bases: TGTGCCAGCAGTCTCGGGACTAGCGGGAGAGTGAGCACAGATACGCAGTATTTT. Protein product: CASSLGTSGRVSTDTQYF.

This clone was counted a single time. V is TRBV12-5 and J is TRBJ2-3; 7 positions agree with TRBD2. The CDR3 runs to 15 residues. The ends lost 6 bases at V and 3 bases at J; junction bases unmatched: 9. Germline V lookup: CDR1 LGHNT, CDR2 FRNRAP. CDR3 protein: CASGLGGMGTDTQYF. The CDR3 DNA reads as TGTGCTAGTGGCCTGGGAGGGATGGGAACAGATACGCAGTATTTT.